This is a list of T cell receptor beta chains from one sample in a study of T cells after yellow fever vaccination. TCRdb passed the 5' RACE reads through MiXCR, listing each CDR3 protein once. Of 300,000 to 350,000 distinct CDR3 sequences detected, approximately 4.5% appear once; the ten largest clones hold approximately 19%. The source was PBMCs, collected 15 days after the yellow fever booster vaccination. All receptors derive from a man between 18 and 29 years old who received the YFV17D yellow fever vaccine. Each CDR3 is given with its conserved first and last residue. A D gene is named only where the DNA matches it firmly. Clone size is stated in some rows and not others, as once, few, many or a class when expanded.

length: 17; J: TRBJ2-3; size: -; V: TRBV20-1; D: TRBD2; CDR3: CSARWAGGPGSTDTQYF; DNA: TGCAGTGCTAGGTGGGCGGGGGGGCCAGGAAGCACAGATACGCAGTATTTT
length: 13; J: TRBJ1-2; size: few; V: TRBV7-2; D: TRBD1; CDR3: CASSEDRGGGYTF; DNA: TGTGCCAGCAGCGAGGACAGGGGCGGCGGCTACACCTTC
length: 17; J: TRBJ2-6; size: many; V: TRBV4-3; D: -; CDR3: CASSQETQGTGANVLTF; DNA: TGCGCCAGCAGCCAAGAAACCCAGGGGACTGGGGCCAACGTCCTGACTTTC
length: 14; J: TRBJ1-2; size: many; V: TRBV29-1; D: TRBD1; CDR3: CSVESDRILNGYTF; DNA: TGCAGCGTTGAATCGGACAGGATATTGAATGGCTACACCTTC
length: 15; J: TRBJ2-2; size: many; V: TRBV5-6; D: -; CDR3: CASSSRTRGTGELFF; DNA: TGTGCCAGCAGCTCCCGGACCCGTGGCACCGGGGAGCTGTTTTTT
length: 15; J: TRBJ1-5; size: many; V: TRBV18; D: -; CDR3: CASSLEQGSNQPQHF; DNA: TGTGCCAGCTCCCTAGAACAGGGAAGCAATCAGCCCCAGCATTTT
length: 17; J: TRBJ2-1; size: few; V: TRBV6-7; D: -; CDR3: CASSYPRRLDMENEQFF; DNA: TGTGCCAGCAGTTACCCACGAAGGCTGGACATGGAAAATGAGCAGTTCTTC
length: 14; J: TRBJ2-2; size: -; V: TRBV24-1; D: TRBD1; CDR3: CATSDRGITGELFF; DNA: TGTGCCACCAGCGACAGGGGGATCACCGGGGAGCTGTTTTTT
length: 16; J: TRBJ1-1; size: few; V: TRBV9; D: -; CDR3: CASSVPEEIVDAEAFF; DNA: TGTGCCAGCAGCGTACCAGAGGAGATAGTGGACGCTGAAGCTTTCTTT
length: 16; J: TRBJ1-4; size: many; V: TRBV7-6; D: TRBD1; CDR3: CASSARGTGGVEKLFF; DNA: TGTGCCAGCAGCGCACGCGGGACAGGGGGTGTTGAAAAACTGTTTTTT
length: 15; J: TRBJ2-1; size: -; V: TRBV4-2; D: TRBD1; CDR3: CASSGGTGAYNEQFF; DNA: TGTGCCAGCAGCGGGGGGACAGGGGCCTACAATGAGCAGTTCTTC
length: 13; J: TRBJ2-2; size: many; V: TRBV19; D: -; CDR3: CASSTLNTGELFF; DNA: TGTGCCAGTAGTACCCTGAACACCGGGGAGCTGTTTTTT
length: 16; J: TRBJ2-7; size: few; V: TRBV7-9; D: -; CDR3: CASSLGGTASSYEQYF; DNA: TGTGCCAGCAGCTTAGGGGGTACCGCGAGCTCCTACGAGCAGTACTTC
length: 12; J: TRBJ2-7; size: -; V: TRBV7-9; D: -; CDR3: CASSSYTYEQYF; DNA: TGTGCCAGCAGCTCTTACACGTACGAGCAGTACTTC
length: 14; J: TRBJ1-6; size: few; V: TRBV5-6; D: -; CDR3: CASSLDRFSSPLHF; DNA: TGTGCCAGCAGCTTGGACAGGTTCAGTTCACCCCTCCACTTT
length: 16; J: TRBJ2-3; size: few; V: TRBV27; D: TRBD2; CDR3: CASSDRTSGAVDTQYF; DNA: TGTGCCAGCAGCGATCGGACTAGCGGGGCTGTAGATACGCAGTATTTT
length: 15; J: TRBJ2-3; size: few; V: TRBV9; D: TRBD2; CDR3: CASSVVASGADTQYF; DNA: TGTGCCAGCAGCGTAGTGGCTAGCGGGGCAGATACGCAGTATTTT
length: 14; J: TRBJ1-6; size: many; V: TRBV20-1; D: -; CDR3: CSAEQGSYNSPLHF; DNA: TGCAGTGCGGAACAGGGTTCCTATAATTCACCCCTCCACTTT
length: 13; J: TRBJ1-1; size: -; V: TRBV5-4; D: -; CDR3: CASSLVGATEAFF; DNA: TGTGCCAGCAGCCTGGTTGGGGCCACTGAAGCTTTCTTT
length: 14; J: TRBJ1-1; size: -; V: TRBV20-1; D: TRBD1; CDR3: CSARTGGGDTEAFF; DNA: TGCAGTGCTAGAACTGGAGGGGGCGACACTGAAGCTTTCTTT
length: 11; J: TRBJ1-2; size: few; V: TRBV29-1; D: -; CDR3: CSVPRSGGYTF; DNA: TGCAGCGTGCCCAGGTCGGGTGGCTACACCTTC
length: 15; J: TRBJ2-7; size: few; V: TRBV29-1; D: -; CDR3: CSVEDLGRQPYEQYF; DNA: TGCAGCGTTGAAGATCTGGGACGGCAACCCTACGAGCAGTACTTC
length: 16; J: TRBJ2-3; size: few; V: TRBV5-1; D: TRBD2; CDR3: CASSPASGGNTDTQYF; DNA: TGCGCCAGCAGCCCCGCTAGCGGGGGGAACACAGATACGCAGTATTTT
length: 15; J: TRBJ1-1; size: many; V: TRBV4-3; D: -; CDR3: CASSLRGGPNTEAFF; DNA: TGCGCCAGCAGCCTACGCGGCGGACCGAACACTGAAGCTTTCTTT
length: 14; J: TRBJ1-5; size: many; V: TRBV27; D: -; CDR3: CASSRQAPNQPQHF; DNA: TGTGCCAGCAGTCGACAGGCCCCCAATCAGCCCCAGCATTTT
length: 14; J: TRBJ2-2; size: -; V: TRBV5-1; D: -; CDR3: CASAGTLNTGELFF; DNA: TGCGCCAGTGCCGGGACTCTGAACACCGGGGAGCTGTTTTTT
length: 14; J: TRBJ2-4; size: many; V: TRBV29-1; D: -; CDR3: CSVSGRGAKNIQYF; DNA: TGCAGCGTCTCGGGACGTGGGGCCAAAAACATTCAGTACTTC
length: 14; J: TRBJ1-1; size: many; V: TRBV4-1; D: -; CDR3: CASSQDGRVTEAFF; DNA: TGCGCCAGCAGCCAAGATGGCAGGGTGACTGAAGCTTTCTTT
length: 15; J: TRBJ2-7; size: few; V: TRBV18; D: -; CDR3: CASSPVPEITYEQYF; DNA: TGTGCCAGCTCACCCGTCCCGGAGATTACCTACGAGCAGTACTTC
length: 15; J: TRBJ1-1; size: -; V: TRBV12-3/TRBV12-4; D: -; CDR3: CASRDVGTGNTEAFF; DNA: TGTGCCAGCAGGGACGTTGGAACAGGGAACACTGAAGCTTTCTTT
length: 13; J: TRBJ1-2; size: -; V: TRBV7-8; D: -; CDR3: CASSLAGVGGYTF; DNA: TGTGCCAGCAGCTTAGCGGGCGTAGGGGGCTACACCTTC
length: 16; J: TRBJ2-7; size: many; V: TRBV11-1; D: -; CDR3: CASSSDEGGQRYEQYF; DNA: TGTGCCAGCAGCTCTGATGAGGGGGGTCAACGCTACGAGCAGTACTTC
length: 12; J: TRBJ2-1; size: few; V: TRBV7-2; D: -; CDR3: CASSSKGNEQFF; DNA: TGTGCCAGCAGCTCCAAGGGCAATGAGCAGTTCTTC
length: 13; J: TRBJ2-3; size: few; V: TRBV20-1; D: -; CDR3: CSARDGGADTQYF; DNA: TGCAGTGCTAGAGATGGGGGAGCAGATACGCAGTATTTT
length: 13; J: TRBJ2-1; size: few; V: TRBV4-1; D: -; CDR3: CASSPVGGYEQFF; DNA: TGCGCCAGCAGCCCAGTGGGCGGGTATGAGCAGTTCTTC
length: 13; J: TRBJ2-1; size: few; V: TRBV15; D: -; CDR3: CATSRAARDEQFF; DNA: TGTGCCACCAGCAGAGCAGCACGCGATGAGCAGTTCTTC
length: 13; J: TRBJ1-5; size: many; V: TRBV6-6; D: -; CDR3: CASSYSGDQPQHF; DNA: TGTGCCAGCAGTTACAGCGGGGATCAGCCCCAGCATTTT
length: 14; J: TRBJ1-1; size: many; V: TRBV7-2; D: -; CDR3: CASSLAGDFTEAFF; DNA: TGTGCCAGCAGCTTAGCGGGGGACTTCACTGAAGCTTTCTTT